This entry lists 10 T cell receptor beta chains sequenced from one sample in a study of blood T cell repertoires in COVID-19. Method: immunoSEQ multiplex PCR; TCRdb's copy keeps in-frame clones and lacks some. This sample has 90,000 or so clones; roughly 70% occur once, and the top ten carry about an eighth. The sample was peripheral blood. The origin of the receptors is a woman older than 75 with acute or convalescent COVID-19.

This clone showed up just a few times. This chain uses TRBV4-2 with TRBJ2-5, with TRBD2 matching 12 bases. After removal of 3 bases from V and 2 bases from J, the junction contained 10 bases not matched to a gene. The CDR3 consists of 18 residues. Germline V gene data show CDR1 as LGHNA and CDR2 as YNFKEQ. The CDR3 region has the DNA TGTGCCAGCAGCCAGGAACTAGCGGGGGGCCCGGGACAAGAGACCCAGTACTTC. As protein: CASSQELAGGPGQETQYF.

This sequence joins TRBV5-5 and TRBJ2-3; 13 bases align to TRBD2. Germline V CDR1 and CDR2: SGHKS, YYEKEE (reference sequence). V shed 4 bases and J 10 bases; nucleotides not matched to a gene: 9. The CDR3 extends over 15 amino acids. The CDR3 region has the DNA TGTGCCAGCAGCCCCTACCGACTAGCGGGGGGATCGCAGTATTTT. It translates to CASSPYRLAGGSQYF.

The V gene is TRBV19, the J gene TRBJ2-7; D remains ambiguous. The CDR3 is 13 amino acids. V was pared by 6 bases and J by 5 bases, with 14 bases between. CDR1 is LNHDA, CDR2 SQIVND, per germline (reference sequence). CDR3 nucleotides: TGTGCCAGTAGATCAACCCCCAGTGACGAGCAGTACTTC. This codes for CASRSTPSDEQYF.

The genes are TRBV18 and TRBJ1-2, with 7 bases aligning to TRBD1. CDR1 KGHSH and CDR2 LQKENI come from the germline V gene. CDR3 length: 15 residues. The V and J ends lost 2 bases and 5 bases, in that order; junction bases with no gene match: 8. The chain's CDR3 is CASSPSPGQQYGYTF. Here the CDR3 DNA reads TGTGCCAGCTCACCAAGTCCGGGACAGCAATATGGCTACACCTTC. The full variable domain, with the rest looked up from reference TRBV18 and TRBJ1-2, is NAGVMQNPRHLVRRRGQEARLRCSPMKGHSHVYWYRQLPEEGLKFMVYLQKENIIDESGMPKERFSAEFPKEGPSILRIQQVVRGDSAAYFCASSPSPGQQYGYTFGSGTRLTVV.

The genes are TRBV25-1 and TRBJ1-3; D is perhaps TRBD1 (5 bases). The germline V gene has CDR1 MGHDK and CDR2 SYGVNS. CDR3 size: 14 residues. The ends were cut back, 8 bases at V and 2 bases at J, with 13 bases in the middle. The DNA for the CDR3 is TGTGCCAGCGGAGGATGGGGGGCTGGAAACACCATATATTTT. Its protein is CASGGWGAGNTIYF.

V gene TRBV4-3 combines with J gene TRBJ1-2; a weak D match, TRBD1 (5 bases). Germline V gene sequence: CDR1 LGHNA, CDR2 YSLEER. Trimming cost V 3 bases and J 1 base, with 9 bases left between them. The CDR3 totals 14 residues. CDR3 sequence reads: CASSHHDSNYGYTF. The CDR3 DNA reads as TGCGCCAGCAGCCACCACGACAGTAACTATGGCTACACCTTC.

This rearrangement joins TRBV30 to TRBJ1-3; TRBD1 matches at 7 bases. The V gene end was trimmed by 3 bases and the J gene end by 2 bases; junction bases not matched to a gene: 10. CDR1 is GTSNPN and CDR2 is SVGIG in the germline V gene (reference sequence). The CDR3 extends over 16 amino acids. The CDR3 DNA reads TGTGCCTGGAGACCCCCAGGCAGGGGGGCTGGAAACACCATATATTTT. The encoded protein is CAWRPPGRGAGNTIYF.

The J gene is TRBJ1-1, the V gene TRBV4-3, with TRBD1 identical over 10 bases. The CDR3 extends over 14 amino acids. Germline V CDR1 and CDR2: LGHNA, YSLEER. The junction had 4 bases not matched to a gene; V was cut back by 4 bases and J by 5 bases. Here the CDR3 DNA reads TGCGCCAGCAGCCGGGGACAGGGGATAACTGAAGCTTTCTTT. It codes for CASSRGQGITEAFF.

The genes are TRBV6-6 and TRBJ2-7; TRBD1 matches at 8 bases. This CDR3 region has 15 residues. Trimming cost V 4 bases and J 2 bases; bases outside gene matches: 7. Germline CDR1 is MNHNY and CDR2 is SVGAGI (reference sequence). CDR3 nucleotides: TGTGCCAGCAGTTTGGAGGGGACAGGAACCTACGAGCAGTACTTC. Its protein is CASSLEGTGTYEQYF.

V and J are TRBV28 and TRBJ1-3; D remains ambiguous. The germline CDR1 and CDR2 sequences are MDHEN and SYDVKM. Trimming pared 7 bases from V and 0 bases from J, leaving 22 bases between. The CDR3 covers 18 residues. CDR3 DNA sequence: TGTGCCAGCAACCCGTTCCCCCCGCAGGTCCCCTCTGGAAACACCATATATTTT. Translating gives CASNPFPPQVPSGNTIYF.